The clone carrying this T cell receptor (beta chain) was seen a handful of times. Assay: immunoSEQ multiplex PCR; the TCRdb copy retains only in-frame clones and omits some. The table lists some 2,400 clones, approximately 77% of them singletons, with approximately 8.8% in the top ten. This specimen belongs to a study of high-grade serous ovarian cancer treatment subgroups. Study-level information: Samples averaged around 14,000 reads and about 7,500 unique TCR beta rearrangements.

Tumor tissue was taken before any definitive surgery or chemotherapy was given. CDR1 and CDR2 from the germline V gene are MNHNY and SVGAGI (reference sequence). The germline V and J ends were trimmed by 4 bases and 1 base, with 7 bases remaining between them. The CDR3 totals 13 residues. V usage is TRBV6-6 and J usage is TRBJ1-1; TRBD1 is a possible D gene (5 bases). This TCR derives from a human donor with high-grade serous ovarian cancer. The specimen sequenced was tumor tissue. CDR3 protein: CASSFQGNTEAFF. DNA for the CDR3: TGTGCCAGCAGTTTCCAGGGGAACACTGAAGCTTTCTTT.